The rows below give T cell receptor beta chains drawn from one sample of a study of beta chain features in type 1 diabetes. Sequencing was performed with immunoSEQ multiplex PCR; in TCRdb, only in-frame clones are kept and a portion is missing. This table has under 950,000 clones, roughly 17% appearing once. Sequencing was performed on naive CD4+ T cells from blood. Every receptor here comes from a woman aged 18-35 years in good health. CDR3s include the opening cysteine and the closing phenylalanine or tryptophan. D genes are given only for firm matches. Expanded clones get a size class; other rows say once, few or many, or leave the size out.

v_call,j_call,d_call,clone_size,cdr3_nt,cdr3_aa
TRBV11-2,TRBJ2-5,-,-,TGTGCCAGCAGCTTTAGAGTGAGACAAGAGACCCAGTACTTC,CASSFRVRQETQYF
TRBV4-3,TRBJ2-5,-,few,TGCGCCAGCAGCCAAACCGGCGGGACACCCGGGGAGACCCAGTACTTC,CASSQTGGTPGETQYF
TRBV4-3,TRBJ2-7,TRBD2,-,TGCGCCAGCAGCCAAGATCCACTAGCGGGAGTTCAGTACTTC,CASSQDPLAGVQYF
TRBV6-6,TRBJ2-7,TRBD1,-,TGTGCCAGCAGTACAGGGGTTCACGAGCAGTACTTC,CASSTGVHEQYF
TRBV7-9,TRBJ2-2,-,-,TGTGCCAGCAGCTTAATCGAGGGGAATTTACGGGAGCTGTTTTTT,CASSLIEGNLRELFF
TRBV7-2,TRBJ1-5,TRBD1,-,TGTGCCAGCAGCTCTCGACAGGGAGGACAGCCCCAGCATTTT,CASSSRQGGQPQHF
TRBV18,TRBJ2-3,TRBD2,-,TGTGCCAGCTCACCAGTAGCGGGAGTCTCGAGAGATACGCAGTATTTT,CASSPVAGVSRDTQYF
TRBV4-1,TRBJ2-1,TRBD2,-,TGCGCCAGCAGCCAGGCGGGAGCCGGGGGCAATGAGCAGTTCTTC,CASSQAGAGGNEQFF
TRBV5-1,TRBJ2-1,TRBD1,few,TGCGCCAGCAGCTTGAGACAGGGTTACAATGAGCAGTTCTTC,CASSLRQGYNEQFF
TRBV9,TRBJ2-1,-,few,TGTGCCAGCAGCGTAGGCGCTAGCTCCTACAATGAGCAGTTCTTC,CASSVGASSYNEQFF
TRBV7-8,TRBJ2-5,-,once,TGTGCCAGCAGCTTTCAGGGTGGAGAGACCCAGTACTTC,CASSFQGGETQYF
TRBV7-2,TRBJ2-7,-,-,TGTGCCAGCAGCAGGACGAGCTCCTACGAGCAGTACTTC,CASSRTSSYEQYF
TRBV9,TRBJ2-1,-,few,TGTGCCAGCAGCGGGAGCTCCTACAATGAGCAGTTCTTC,CASSGSSYNEQFF
TRBV28,TRBJ2-7,TRBD2,few,TGTGCCAGCAGTTACGGGGGGACCTCAGGATACGAGCAGTACTTC,CASSYGGTSGYEQYF
TRBV4-3,TRBJ2-1,TRBD2,few,TGCGCCAGCAGCCCCAGACTAGCGGCGAACAATGAGCAGTTCTTC,CASSPRLAANNEQFF
TRBV2,TRBJ2-2,TRBD1,few,TGTGCCAGCAGTCAATATTGGACAGGGATAGCCGGGGAGCTGTTTTTT,CASSQYWTGIAGELFF
TRBV20-1,TRBJ2-3,-,few,TGCAGTGCTAGTGAGACAGATACGCAGTATTTT,CSASETDTQYF
TRBV10-3,TRBJ2-7,-,few,TGTGCCATCAGTGAGCTGAGTGCCCACGAGCAGTACTTC,CAISELSAHEQYF
TRBV7-9,TRBJ2-2,-,-,TGTGCCAGCAGCTTAGTCCCAGGGCCGAACACCGGGGAGCTGTTTTTT,CASSLVPGPNTGELFF
TRBV28,TRBJ2-1,-,-,TGTGCCAGCTTGGAGCGAGGGAGGTACAATGAGCAGTTCTTC,CASLERGRYNEQFF
TRBV7-9,TRBJ2-1,-,few,TGTGCCAGCAGCTTAAGGGACATCGGTGAGCAGTTCTTC,CASSLRDIGEQFF
TRBV28,TRBJ1-1,TRBD1,-,TGTGCCAGCAGTCGTGCAGGGGGCGGGTGGACTGAAGCTTTCTTT,CASSRAGGGWTEAFF
TRBV7-8,TRBJ2-7,TRBD2,-,TGTGCCAGCAGCCCGAATAGCGGGAGAAGAGACGAGCAGTACTTC,CASSPNSGRRDEQYF
TRBV6-6,TRBJ1-5,-,-,TGTGCCAGCAGACCCCCAGGAGGGATCAATCAGCCCCAGCATTTT,CASRPPGGINQPQHF
TRBV5-1,TRBJ2-5,-,few,TGCGCCAGCAGGGAGAGGGGGTCGGAGACCCAGTACTTC,CASRERGSETQYF
TRBV15,TRBJ1-4,-,-,TGTGCCACCAGCAGTGGGGGGCTTGGCAATGAAAAACTGTTTTTT,CATSSGGLGNEKLFF
TRBV6-5,TRBJ2-7,TRBD2,-,TGTGCCAGCAAGGGAAGCGGGAGTATCTACGAGCAGTACTTC,CASKGSGSIYEQYF
TRBV5-1,TRBJ2-1,TRBD2,-,TGCGCCAGCAGCTTGGGTGGGGGACTAGCGGTATACAATGAGCAGTTCTTC,CASSLGGGLAVYNEQFF
TRBV28,TRBJ1-5,TRBD1,-,TGTGCCAGCAGCCCGGACAGGGCAGGTCAGCCCCAGCATTTT,CASSPDRAGQPQHF
TRBV14,TRBJ2-2,-,-,TGTGCCAGCAGCCCCCTTACCTCCACCGGGGAGCTGTTTTTT,CASSPLTSTGELFF
TRBV7-3,TRBJ2-2,-,few,TGTGCCAGCAGCCCTAATGGGGCAGGGGTGGCCGGGGAGCTGTTTTTT,CASSPNGAGVAGELFF
TRBV7-2,TRBJ2-7,-,-,TGTGCCAGCAGCTTAGGTAGCCCCGCCGGCAATTTCGCCTACGAGCAGTACTTC,CASSLGSPAGNFAYEQYF
TRBV7-9,TRBJ2-3,-,-,TGTGCCAGCAGCTTCGTTCAGGGGCCAGATACGCAGTATTTT,CASSFVQGPDTQYF
TRBV7-8,TRBJ2-7,-,few,TGTGCCAGCAGCTTAGGAGTGAACCACAAACTATCCTACGAGCAGTACTTC,CASSLGVNHKLSYEQYF
TRBV5-1,TRBJ2-5,TRBD2,-,TGCGCCAGCAGCTTGGGGGCTTCCAGCGGGGTGACCCAAGAGACCCAGTACTTC,CASSLGASSGVTQETQYF
TRBV28,TRBJ1-2,-,few,TGTGCCAGCAGCCCTACAGGGAACTATGGCTACACCTTC,CASSPTGNYGYTF
TRBV6-5,TRBJ1-1,-,few,TGTGCCAGCATCCTGGATCGGACAGCTGAAGCTTTCTTT,CASILDRTAEAFF
TRBV4-2,TRBJ2-1,TRBD1,few,TGTGCCAGCAGCCAGGAACCGGGACAGACCTACAATGAGCAGTTCTTC,CASSQEPGQTYNEQFF
TRBV6-1,TRBJ2-5,-,few,TGTGCCAGCAGTGAAGAGTCCGCGTTTTACTCAAGATACCAAGAGACCCAGTACTTC,CASSEESAFYSRYQETQYF
TRBV20-1,TRBJ1-1,-,-,TGCAGTGCTAAGAGACAGACTGAAGCTTTCTTT,CSAKRQTEAFF
TRBV19,TRBJ1-2,-,-,TGTGCCAGTAGTGGAATCCCGGGCTACAGTTATGGCTACACCTTC,CASSGIPGYSYGYTF
TRBV7-8,TRBJ2-3,TRBD2,-,TGTGCCAGCAGCTGGCTAGCGGGTAACACAGATACGCAGTATTTT,CASSWLAGNTDTQYF
TRBV7-2,TRBJ2-3,TRBD2,few,TGTGCCAGCAGCTTAGCGGCGGCGGGAGGGTCGGAGACGCAGTATTTT,CASSLAAAGGSETQYF
TRBV10-3,TRBJ2-3,TRBD2,-,TGTGCCATCTGGGGAGGGGCGGCAGATACGCAGTATTTT,CAIWGGAADTQYF
TRBV15,TRBJ2-1,TRBD1,-,TGTGCCACCAGCAGAGACCGGGACAGGGTACTGTTCTTC,CATSRDRDRVLFF
TRBV11-3,TRBJ2-5,-,-,TGTGCCAGCAGCCAGCGGACAGAGTCGGAGACCCAGTACTTC,CASSQRTESETQYF
TRBV7-2,TRBJ2-1,-,few,TGTGCCAGCAGCTTAACGGGAGTCGGTAGGAATGAGCAGTTCTTC,CASSLTGVGRNEQFF